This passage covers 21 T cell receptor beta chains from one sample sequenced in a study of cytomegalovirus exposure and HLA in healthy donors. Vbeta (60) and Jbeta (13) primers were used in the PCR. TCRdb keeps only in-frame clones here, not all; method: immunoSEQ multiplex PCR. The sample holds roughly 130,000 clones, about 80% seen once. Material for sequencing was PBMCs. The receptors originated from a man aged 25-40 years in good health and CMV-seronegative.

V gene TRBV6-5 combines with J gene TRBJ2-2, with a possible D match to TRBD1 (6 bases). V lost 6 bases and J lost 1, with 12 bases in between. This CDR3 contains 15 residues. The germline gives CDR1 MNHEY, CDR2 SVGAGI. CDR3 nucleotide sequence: TGTGCCAGCAGCCCCGACAGGTTGAACACCGGGGAGCTGTTTTTT. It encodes CASSPDRLNTGELFF.

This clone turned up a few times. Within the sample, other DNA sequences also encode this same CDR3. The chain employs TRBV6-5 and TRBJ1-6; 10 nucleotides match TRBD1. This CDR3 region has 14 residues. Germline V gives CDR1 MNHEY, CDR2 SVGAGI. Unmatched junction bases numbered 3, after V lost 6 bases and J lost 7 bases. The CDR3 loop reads CASRGTGDNSPLHF. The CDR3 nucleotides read TGTGCCAGCAGAGGGACAGGGGACAATTCACCCCTCCACTTT.

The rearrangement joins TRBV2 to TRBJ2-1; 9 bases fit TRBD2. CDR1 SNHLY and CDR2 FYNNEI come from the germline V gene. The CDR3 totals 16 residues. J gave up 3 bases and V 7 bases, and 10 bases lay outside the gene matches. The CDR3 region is CASTEAGGTFYNEQFF. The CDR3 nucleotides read TGTGCCAGCACGGAAGCGGGGGGAACTTTCTACAATGAGCAGTTCTTC.

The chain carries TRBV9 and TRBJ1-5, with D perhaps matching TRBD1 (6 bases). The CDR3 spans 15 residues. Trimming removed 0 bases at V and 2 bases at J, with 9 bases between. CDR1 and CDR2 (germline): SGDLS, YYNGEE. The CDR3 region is CASSVGQARNQPQHF. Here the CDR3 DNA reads TGTGCCAGCAGCGTAGGACAGGCTCGCAATCAGCCCCAGCATTTT.

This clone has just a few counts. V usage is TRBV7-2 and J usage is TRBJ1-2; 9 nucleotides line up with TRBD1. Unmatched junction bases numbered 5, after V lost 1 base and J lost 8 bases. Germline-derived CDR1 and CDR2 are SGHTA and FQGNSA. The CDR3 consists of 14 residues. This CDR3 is CASSLGTGDNGYTF. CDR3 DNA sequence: TGTGCCAGCAGCTTAGGGACAGGGGACAACGGCTACACCTTC.

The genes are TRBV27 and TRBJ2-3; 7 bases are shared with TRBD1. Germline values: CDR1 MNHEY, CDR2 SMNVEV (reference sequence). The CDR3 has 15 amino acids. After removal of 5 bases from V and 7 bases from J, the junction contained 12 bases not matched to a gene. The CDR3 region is CASSPGQSLAYTQYF. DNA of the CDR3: TGTGCCAGCAGTCCGGGACAGTCCCTGGCATATACGCAGTATTTT.

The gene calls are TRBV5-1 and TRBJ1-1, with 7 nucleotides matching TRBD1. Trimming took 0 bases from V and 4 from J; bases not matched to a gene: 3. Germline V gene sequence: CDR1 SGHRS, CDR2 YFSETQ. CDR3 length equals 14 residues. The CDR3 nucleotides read TGCGCCAGCAGCTTGGAGGCAGGGGGCACTGAAGCTTTCTTT. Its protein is CASSLEAGGTEAFF.

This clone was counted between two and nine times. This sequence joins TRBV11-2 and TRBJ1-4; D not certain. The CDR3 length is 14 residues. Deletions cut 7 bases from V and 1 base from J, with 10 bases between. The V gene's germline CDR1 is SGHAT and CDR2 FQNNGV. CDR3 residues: CASTARGTNEKLFF. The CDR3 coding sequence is TGTGCCAGCACCGCGCGGGGAACTAATGAAAAACTGTTTTTT.

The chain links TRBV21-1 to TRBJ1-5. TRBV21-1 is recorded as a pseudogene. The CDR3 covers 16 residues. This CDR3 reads CASSKAETRMPQPQHF. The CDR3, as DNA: TGTGCCAGCAGCAAAGCAGAGACGAGGATGCCTCAGCCCCAGCATTTT.

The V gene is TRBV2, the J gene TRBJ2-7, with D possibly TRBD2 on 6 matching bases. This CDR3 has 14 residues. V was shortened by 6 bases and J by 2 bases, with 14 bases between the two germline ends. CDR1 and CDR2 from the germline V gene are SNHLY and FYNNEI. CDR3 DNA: TGTGCCAGCAGGGGGGGTCGGATACCCTACGAGCAGTACTTC. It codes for CASRGGRIPYEQYF.

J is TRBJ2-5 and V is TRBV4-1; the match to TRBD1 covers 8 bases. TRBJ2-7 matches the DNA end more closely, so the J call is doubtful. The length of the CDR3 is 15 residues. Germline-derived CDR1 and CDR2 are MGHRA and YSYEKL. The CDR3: CASSLRDRILYEQYF. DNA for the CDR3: TGCGCCAGCAGTCTCCGGGACAGGATCCTCTACGAGCAGTACTTC.

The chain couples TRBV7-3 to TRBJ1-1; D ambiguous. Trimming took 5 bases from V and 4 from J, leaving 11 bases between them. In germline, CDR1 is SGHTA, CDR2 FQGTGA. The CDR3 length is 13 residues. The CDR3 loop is CASSDLTLTEAFF. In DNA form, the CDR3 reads TGTGCCAGCAGCGACTTAACACTCACTGAAGCTTTCTTT.

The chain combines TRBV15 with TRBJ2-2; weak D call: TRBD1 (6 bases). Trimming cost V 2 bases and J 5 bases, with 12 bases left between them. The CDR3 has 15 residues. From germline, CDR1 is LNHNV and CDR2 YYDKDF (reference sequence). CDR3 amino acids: CATSRTAGETGELFF. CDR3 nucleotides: TGTGCCACCAGCAGAACTGCAGGGGAAACCGGGGAGCTGTTTTTT.

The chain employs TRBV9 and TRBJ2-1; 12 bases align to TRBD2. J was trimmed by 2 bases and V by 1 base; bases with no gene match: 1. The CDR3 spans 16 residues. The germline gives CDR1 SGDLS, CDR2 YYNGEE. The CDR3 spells CASSVRTSGAYNEQFF. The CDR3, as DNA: TGTGCCAGCAGCGTACGGACTAGCGGGGCCTACAATGAGCAGTTCTTC.

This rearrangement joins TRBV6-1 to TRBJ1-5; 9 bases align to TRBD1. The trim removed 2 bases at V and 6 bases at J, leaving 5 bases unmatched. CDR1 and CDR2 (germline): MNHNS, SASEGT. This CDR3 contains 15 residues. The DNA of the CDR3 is TGTGCCAGCAGTGAATTCACAGGGGGCGGTCAGCCCCAGCATTTT. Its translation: CASSEFTGGGQPQHF.

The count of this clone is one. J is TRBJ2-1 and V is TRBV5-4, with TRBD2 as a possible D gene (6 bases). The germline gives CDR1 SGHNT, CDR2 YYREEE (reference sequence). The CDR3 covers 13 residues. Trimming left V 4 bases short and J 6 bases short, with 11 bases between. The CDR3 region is CASSTHSGNEQFF. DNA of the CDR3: TGTGCCAGCAGCACTCATAGCGGCAATGAGCAGTTCTTC.

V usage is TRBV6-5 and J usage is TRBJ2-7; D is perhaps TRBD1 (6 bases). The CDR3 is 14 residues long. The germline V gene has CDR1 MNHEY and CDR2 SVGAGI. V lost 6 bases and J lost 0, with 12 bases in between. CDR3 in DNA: TGTGCCAGCAGGGACTTCAGGGGCTCCTACGAGCAGTACTTC. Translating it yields CASRDFRGSYEQYF.

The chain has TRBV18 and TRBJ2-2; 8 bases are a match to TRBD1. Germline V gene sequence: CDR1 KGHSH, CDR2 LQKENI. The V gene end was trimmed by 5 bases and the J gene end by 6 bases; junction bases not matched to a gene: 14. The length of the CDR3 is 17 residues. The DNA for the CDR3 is TGTGCCAGCTCATCAACGATGACAGGGGCCAATCCCGGGGAGCTGTTTTTT. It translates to CASSSTMTGANPGELFF.

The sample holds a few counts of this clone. The CDR3 loop reads CASSLAARRTGRSGELFF. The DNA for the CDR3 is TGTGCCAGCAGCTTGGCGGCGAGGAGGACAGGTCGGTCCGGGGAGCTGTTTTTT. The chain employs TRBV5-6 and TRBJ2-2; 7 bases align to TRBD1. V was pared by 0 bases and J by 6 bases, with 14 bases of the junction left unmatched. Germline CDR1 is SGHDT and CDR2 is YYEEEE. CDR3 length: 18 residues. The variable domain in full, completed from reference TRBV5-6 and TRBJ2-2, reads DAGVTQSPTHLIKTRGQQVTLRCSPKSGHDTVSWYQQALGQGPQFIFQYYEEEERQRGNFPDRFSGHQFPNYSSELNVNALLLGDSALYLCASSLAARRTGRSGELFFGEGSRLTVL.

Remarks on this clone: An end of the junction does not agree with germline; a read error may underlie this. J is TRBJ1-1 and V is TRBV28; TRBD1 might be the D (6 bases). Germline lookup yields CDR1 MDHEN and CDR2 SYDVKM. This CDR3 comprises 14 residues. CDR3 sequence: CASSLWGANAEAFF. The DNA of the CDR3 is TGTGCCAGCAGTTTATGGGGGGCGAACGCTGAAGCTTTCTTT.

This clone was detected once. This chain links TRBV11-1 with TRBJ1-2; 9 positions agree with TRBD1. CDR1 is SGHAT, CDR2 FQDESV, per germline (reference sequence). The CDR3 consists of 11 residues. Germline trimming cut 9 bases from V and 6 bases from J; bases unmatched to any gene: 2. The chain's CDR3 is CASRTGDGYTF. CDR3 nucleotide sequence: TGTGCCAGTAGGACAGGGGATGGCTACACCTTC.